The rows below give T cell receptor beta chains drawn from one sample of a study of naive and memory T cell subsets. TCRdb passed the 5' RACE reads through MiXCR, listing each CDR3 protein once. There are 25,000 to 30,000 distinct CDR3 sequences in the sample; around 21% occur only once, and roughly 1.8% lies in the top ten. The receptors come from a female donor in good health. Both conserved end residues are part of each CDR3. The D gene is left open where the match is weak. Size values are once, few and many counts, or a class for expanded clones, and some rows have none.

.	TRBD1	TRBV29-1	TRBJ2-3	CSVALTGGGADTQYF	TGCAGCGTTGCCCTGACAGGGGGGGGCGCAGATACGCAGTATTTT
few	.	TRBV20-1	TRBJ2-5	CSASPAGLSRETQYF	TGCAGTGCATCCCCAGCGGGTCTCAGTAGGGAGACCCAGTACTTC
.	.	TRBV5-1	TRBJ2-1	CASSQSSYNEQFF	TGCGCCAGCAGCCAGAGCTCCTACAATGAGCAGTTCTTC
medium-sized	.	TRBV30	TRBJ1-1	CAWGQYMNTEAFF	TGTGCCTGGGGACAGTACATGAACACTGAAGCTTTCTTT
medium-sized	.	TRBV20-1	TRBJ2-5	CSARGAETQYF	TGCAGTGCTAGAGGCGCCGAGACCCAGTACTTC
.	TRBD1	TRBV12-3/TRBV12-4	TRBJ2-1	CASSLSRGIYNEQFF	TGTGCCAGCAGTTTAAGCAGGGGGATATACAATGAGCAGTTCTTC
few	TRBD1	TRBV20-1	TRBJ1-1	CSARHYRGGTTEAFF	TGCAGTGCTAGACACTACAGGGGAGGAACCACTGAAGCTTTCTTT
many	TRBD1	TRBV12-5	TRBJ2-5	CASGSSDRAETQYF	TGTGCTAGTGGTTCCTCTGACAGGGCAGAGACCCAGTACTTC
many	.	TRBV18	TRBJ2-1	CASSPNPSNEQFF	TGTGCCAGCTCACCAAACCCGAGCAATGAGCAGTTCTTC
.	.	TRBV6-2/TRBV6-3	TRBJ2-1	CASLGRLRQESYNEQFF	TGTGCCAGCCTTGGACGTCTACGGCAGGAATCCTACAATGAGCAGTTCTTC
many	.	TRBV5-6	TRBJ1-5	CASIRAGDNQPQHF	TGTGCCAGCATCCGGGCAGGCGACAATCAGCCCCAGCATTTT
many	TRBD2	TRBV20-1	TRBJ2-1	CSATGTSGIEQFF	TGCAGTGCTACCGGGACTAGCGGTATTGAGCAGTTCTTC
many	TRBD2	TRBV18	TRBJ2-1	CASSPTSGGSYNEQFF	TGTGCCAGCTCACCGACTAGCGGGGGCTCATACAATGAGCAGTTCTTC
many	.	TRBV29-1	TRBJ1-2	CSVVVSALGGYTF	TGCAGCGTTGTGGTGTCAGCATTAGGTGGCTACACCTTC
once	TRBD2	TRBV10-3	TRBJ2-1	CAIKSGLAGGSDEQFF	TGTGCCATCAAGTCGGGACTAGCGGGAGGGTCGGATGAGCAGTTCTTC
.	.	TRBV9	TRBJ2-3	CASSVLGESTDTQYF	TGTGCCAGCAGCGTATTGGGGGAGAGCACAGATACGCAGTATTTT
.	TRBD2	TRBV10-3	TRBJ2-7	CAISDRGVLSYEQYF	TGTGCCATCAGTGATCGGGGGGTGTTGTCCTACGAGCAGTACTTC
.	.	TRBV15	TRBJ2-7	CATSSARGASREQYF	TGTGCCACCAGCAGCGCGAGGGGGGCGTCTAGGGAGCAGTACTTC
few	TRBD1	TRBV19	TRBJ1-4	CASSSRDREKLFF	TGTGCCAGTAGTAGCCGGGACAGGGAAAAACTGTTTTTT
medium-sized	TRBD1	TRBV6-4	TRBJ2-3	CASSEYMAGVGQDTQYF	TGTGCCAGCAGTGAATATATGGCCGGGGTGGGACAGGATACGCAGTATTTT
many	.	TRBV7-8	TRBJ2-7	CASSFQPTYEQYF	TGTGCCAGCAGCTTTCAGCCGACCTACGAGCAGTACTTC
few	.	TRBV5-1	TRBJ2-1	CASSLLGALAYNEQFF	TGCGCCAGCAGCCTACTTGGGGCCCTCGCCTACAATGAGCAGTTCTTC
many	.	TRBV2	TRBJ2-2	CASRGTDITGELFF	TGTGCCAGCAGAGGCACTGACATCACCGGGGAGCTGTTTTTT
few	.	TRBV7-3	TRBJ1-6	CASSLNRGNSPLHF	TGTGCCAGCAGCTTAAACCGGGGGAATTCACCCCTCCACTTT